This T cell receptor (beta chain) was observed in a study of human T cells and chemical hapten exposure. Germline V gene data show CDR1 as SQVTM and CDR2 as ANQGSEA. V lost 3 bases and J lost 7, with 6 bases in between. The CDR3 covers 10 residues. Time point indicated: pre-sensitization, week 0. Treatment in this sample: therapeutic diphenylcyclopropenone sensitization with weekly scalp DPC. Many counts were recorded for this clonotype. TCRdb itself ran the RACE reads through MiXCR, one entry per CDR3 protein. The repertoire holds 60,000 to 80,000 distinct CDR3 sequences, with roughly 6.7% as singletons.

The genes are TRBV29-1 and TRBJ1-2, with D uncertain. The specimen comprised whole blood, sampled in connection with sensitization to the hapten diphenylcyclopropenone (DPC). The clonotype was recovered from a woman aged 30 to 39 with alopecia areata. Some clones in this sample may be carry-over from other donors' samples. The CDR3 DNA is TGCAGCGTTGATTTGGGTGGCTACACCTTC. It is translated as CSVDLGGYTF.